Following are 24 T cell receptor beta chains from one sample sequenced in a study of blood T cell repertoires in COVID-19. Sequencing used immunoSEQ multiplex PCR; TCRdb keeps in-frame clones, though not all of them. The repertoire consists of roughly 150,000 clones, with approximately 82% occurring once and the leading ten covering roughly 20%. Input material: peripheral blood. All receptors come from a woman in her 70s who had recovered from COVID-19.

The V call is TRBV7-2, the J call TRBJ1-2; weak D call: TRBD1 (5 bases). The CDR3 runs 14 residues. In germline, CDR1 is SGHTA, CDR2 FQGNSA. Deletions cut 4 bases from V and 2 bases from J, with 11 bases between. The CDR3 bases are TGTGCCAGCAGCTGGGGCAGCACGAACTATGGCTACACCTTC. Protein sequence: CASSWGSTNYGYTF. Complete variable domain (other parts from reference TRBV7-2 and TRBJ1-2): GAGVSQSPSNKVTEKGKDVELRCDPISGHTALYWYRQSLGQGLEFLIYFQGNSAPDKSGLPSDRFSAERTGGSVSTLTIQRTQQEDSAVYLCASSWGSTNYGYTFGSGTRLTVV.

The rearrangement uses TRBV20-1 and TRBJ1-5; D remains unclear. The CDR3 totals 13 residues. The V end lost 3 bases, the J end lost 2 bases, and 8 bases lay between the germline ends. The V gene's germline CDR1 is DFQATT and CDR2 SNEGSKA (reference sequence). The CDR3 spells CSASRTGNQPQHF. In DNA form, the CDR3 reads TGCAGTGCTAGTCGAACAGGCAATCAGCCCCAGCATTTT.

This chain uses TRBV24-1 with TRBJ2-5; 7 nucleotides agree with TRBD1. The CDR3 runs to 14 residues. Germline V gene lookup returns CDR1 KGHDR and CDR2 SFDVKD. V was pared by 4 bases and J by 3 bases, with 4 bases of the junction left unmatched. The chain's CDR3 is CATSDPDREETQYF. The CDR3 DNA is TGTGCCACCAGTGACCCCGACAGGGAAGAGACCCAGTACTTC.

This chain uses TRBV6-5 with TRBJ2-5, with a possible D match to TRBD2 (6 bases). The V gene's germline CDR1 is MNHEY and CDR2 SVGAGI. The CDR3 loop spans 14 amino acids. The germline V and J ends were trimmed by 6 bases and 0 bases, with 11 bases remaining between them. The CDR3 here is CASSPGRYQETQYF. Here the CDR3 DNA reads TGTGCCAGCAGCCCCGGGAGATACCAAGAGACCCAGTACTTC.

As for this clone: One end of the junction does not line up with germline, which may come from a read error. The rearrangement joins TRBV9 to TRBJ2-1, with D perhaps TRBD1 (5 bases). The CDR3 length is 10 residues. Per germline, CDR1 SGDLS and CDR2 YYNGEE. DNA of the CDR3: TGTGCCAGCAGCACCCGCGCCAGGGTCTTC. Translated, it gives CASSTRARVF.

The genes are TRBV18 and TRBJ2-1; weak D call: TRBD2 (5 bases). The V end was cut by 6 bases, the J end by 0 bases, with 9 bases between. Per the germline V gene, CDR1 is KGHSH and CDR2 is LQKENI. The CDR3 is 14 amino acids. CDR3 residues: CASSRVSSYNEQFF. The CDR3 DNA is TGTGCCAGCTCGCGGGTAAGCTCCTACAATGAGCAGTTCTTC. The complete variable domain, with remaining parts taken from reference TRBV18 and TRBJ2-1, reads NAGVMQNPRHLVRRRGQEARLRCSPMKGHSHVYWYRQLPEEGLKFMVYLQKENIIDESGMPKERFSAEFPKEGPSILRIQQVVRGDSAAYFCASSRVSSYNEQFFGPGTRLTVL.

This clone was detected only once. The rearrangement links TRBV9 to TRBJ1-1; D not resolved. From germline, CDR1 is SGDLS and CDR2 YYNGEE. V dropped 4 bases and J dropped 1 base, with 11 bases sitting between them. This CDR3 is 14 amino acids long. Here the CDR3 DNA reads TGTGCCAGCAGCCCCCGGGGTGCGAACACTGAAGCTTTCTTT. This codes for CASSPRGANTEAFF. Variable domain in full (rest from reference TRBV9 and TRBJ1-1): DSGVTQTPKHLITATGQRVTLRCSPRSGDLSVYWYQQSLDQGLQFLIQYYNGEERAKGNILERFSAQQFPDLHSELNLSSLELGDSALYFCASSPRGANTEAFFGQGTRLTVV.

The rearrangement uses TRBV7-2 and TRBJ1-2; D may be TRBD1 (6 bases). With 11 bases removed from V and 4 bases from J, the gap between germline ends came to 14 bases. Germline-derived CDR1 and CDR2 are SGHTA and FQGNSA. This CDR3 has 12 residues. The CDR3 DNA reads TGTGCCGGGGGCCCCGCGGGCTATGGCTACACCTTC. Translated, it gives CAGGPAGYGYTF.

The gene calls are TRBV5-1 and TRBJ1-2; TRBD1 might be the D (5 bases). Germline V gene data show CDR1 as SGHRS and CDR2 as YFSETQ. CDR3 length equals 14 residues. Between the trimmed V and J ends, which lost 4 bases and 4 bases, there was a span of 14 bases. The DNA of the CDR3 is TGCGCCAGCAGCCCTGGCGGGACGGTCTATGGCTACACCTTC. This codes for CASSPGGTVYGYTF.

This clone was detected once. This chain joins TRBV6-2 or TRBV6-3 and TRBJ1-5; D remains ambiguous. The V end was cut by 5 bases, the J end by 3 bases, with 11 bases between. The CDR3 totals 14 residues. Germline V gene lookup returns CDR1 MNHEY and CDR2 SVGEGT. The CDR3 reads CASSKARVNQPQHF. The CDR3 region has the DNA TGTGCCAGCAGTAAGGCCCGGGTCAATCAGCCCCAGCATTTT.

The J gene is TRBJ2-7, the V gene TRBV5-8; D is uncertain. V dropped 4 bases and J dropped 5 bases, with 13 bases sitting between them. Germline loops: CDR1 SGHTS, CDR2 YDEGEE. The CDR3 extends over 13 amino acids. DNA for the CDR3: TGTGCCAGCAGCCCCATCCTGGCCGACGAGCAGTACTTC. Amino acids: CASSPILADEQYF.

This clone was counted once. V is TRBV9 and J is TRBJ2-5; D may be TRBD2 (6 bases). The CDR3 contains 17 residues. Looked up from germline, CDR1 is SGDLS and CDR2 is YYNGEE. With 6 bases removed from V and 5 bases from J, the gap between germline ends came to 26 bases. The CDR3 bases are TGTGCCAGCAACCGCGATGGGCGCGGGGTAGTGGTGGAGACCCAGTACTTC. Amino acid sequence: CASNRDGRGVVVETQYF.

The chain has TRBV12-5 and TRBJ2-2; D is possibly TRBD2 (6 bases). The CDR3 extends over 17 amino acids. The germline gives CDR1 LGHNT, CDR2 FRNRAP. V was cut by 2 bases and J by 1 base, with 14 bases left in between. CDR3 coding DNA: TGTGCTAGTGGTTTGCCCCGGGACGGGGGGAACACCGGGGAGCTGTTTTTT. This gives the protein CASGLPRDGGNTGELFF.

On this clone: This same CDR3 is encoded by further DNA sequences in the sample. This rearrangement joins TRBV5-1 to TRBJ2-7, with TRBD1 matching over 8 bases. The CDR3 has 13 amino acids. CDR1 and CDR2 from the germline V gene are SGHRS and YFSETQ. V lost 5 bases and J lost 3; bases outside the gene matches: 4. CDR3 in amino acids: CASRTGQGYEQYF. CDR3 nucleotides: TGCGCCAGCAGGACAGGACAGGGCTACGAGCAGTACTTC.

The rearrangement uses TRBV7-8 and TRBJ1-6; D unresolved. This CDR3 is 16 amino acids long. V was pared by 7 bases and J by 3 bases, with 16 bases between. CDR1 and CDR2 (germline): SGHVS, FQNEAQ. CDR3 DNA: TGTGCCAGCACCCAACGGGAGGTCATCTATAATTCACCCCTCCACTTT. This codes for CASTQREVIYNSPLHF.

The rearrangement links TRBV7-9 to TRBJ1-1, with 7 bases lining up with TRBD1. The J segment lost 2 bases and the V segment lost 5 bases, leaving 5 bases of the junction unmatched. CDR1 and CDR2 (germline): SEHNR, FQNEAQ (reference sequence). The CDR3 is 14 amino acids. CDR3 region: CASSVYRGNTEAFF. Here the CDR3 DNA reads TGTGCCAGCAGCGTATACAGGGGAAACACTGAAGCTTTCTTT.

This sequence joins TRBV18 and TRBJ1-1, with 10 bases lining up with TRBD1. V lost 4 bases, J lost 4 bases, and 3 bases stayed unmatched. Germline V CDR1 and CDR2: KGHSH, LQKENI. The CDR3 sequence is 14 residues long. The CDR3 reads CASSRRDRGTEAFF. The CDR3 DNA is TGTGCCAGCTCACGGAGGGACAGGGGCACTGAAGCTTTCTTT.

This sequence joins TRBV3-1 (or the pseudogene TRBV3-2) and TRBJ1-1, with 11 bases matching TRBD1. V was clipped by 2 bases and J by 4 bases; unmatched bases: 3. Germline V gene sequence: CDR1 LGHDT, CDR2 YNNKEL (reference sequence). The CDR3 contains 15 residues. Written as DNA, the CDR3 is TGTGCCAGCAGCCAACCCGGGACAGGGGGCACTGAAGCTTTCTTT. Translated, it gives CASSQPGTGGTEAFF.

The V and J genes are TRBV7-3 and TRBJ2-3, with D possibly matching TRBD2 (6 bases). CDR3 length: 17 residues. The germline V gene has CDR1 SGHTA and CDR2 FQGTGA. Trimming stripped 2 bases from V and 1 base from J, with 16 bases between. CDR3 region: CASSLGSRASGTDTQYF. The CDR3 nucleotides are TGTGCCAGCAGCTTAGGGTCCCGGGCTAGCGGCACAGATACGCAGTATTTT.

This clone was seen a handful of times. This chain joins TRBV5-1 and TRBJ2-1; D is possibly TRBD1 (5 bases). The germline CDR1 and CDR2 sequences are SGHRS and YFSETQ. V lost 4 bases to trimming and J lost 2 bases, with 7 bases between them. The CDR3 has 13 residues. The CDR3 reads CASSAGTYNEQFF. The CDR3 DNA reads TGCGCCAGCAGCGCAGGGACCTACAATGAGCAGTTCTTC.

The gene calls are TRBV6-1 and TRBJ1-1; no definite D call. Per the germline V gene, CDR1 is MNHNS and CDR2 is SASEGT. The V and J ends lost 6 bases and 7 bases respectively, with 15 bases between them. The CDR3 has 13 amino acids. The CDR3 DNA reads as TGTGCCAGCAGCCCCCGGGGTCGGGGTGAAGCTTTCTTT. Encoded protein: CASSPRGRGEAFF.

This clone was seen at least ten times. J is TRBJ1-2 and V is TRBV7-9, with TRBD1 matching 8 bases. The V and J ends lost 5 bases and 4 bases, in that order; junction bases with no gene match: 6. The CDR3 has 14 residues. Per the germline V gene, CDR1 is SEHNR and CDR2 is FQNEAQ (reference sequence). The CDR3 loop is CASSSQTGGYGYTF. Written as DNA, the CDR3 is TGTGCCAGCAGCAGTCAAACAGGGGGCTATGGCTACACCTTC.

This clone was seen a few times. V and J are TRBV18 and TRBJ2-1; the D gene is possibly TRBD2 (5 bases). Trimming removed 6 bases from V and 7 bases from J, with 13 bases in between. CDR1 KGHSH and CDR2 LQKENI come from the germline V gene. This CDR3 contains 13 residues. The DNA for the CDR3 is TGTGCCAGCTCCCGAGGGCCGGGGAATGAGCAGTTCTTC. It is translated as CASSRGPGNEQFF.

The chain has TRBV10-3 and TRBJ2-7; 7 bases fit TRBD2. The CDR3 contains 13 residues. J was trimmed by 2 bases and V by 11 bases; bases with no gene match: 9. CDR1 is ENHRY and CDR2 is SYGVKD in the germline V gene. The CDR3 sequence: CAGSSGTTYEQYF. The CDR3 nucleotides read TGTGCCGGGTCAAGCGGGACGACCTACGAGCAGTACTTC.